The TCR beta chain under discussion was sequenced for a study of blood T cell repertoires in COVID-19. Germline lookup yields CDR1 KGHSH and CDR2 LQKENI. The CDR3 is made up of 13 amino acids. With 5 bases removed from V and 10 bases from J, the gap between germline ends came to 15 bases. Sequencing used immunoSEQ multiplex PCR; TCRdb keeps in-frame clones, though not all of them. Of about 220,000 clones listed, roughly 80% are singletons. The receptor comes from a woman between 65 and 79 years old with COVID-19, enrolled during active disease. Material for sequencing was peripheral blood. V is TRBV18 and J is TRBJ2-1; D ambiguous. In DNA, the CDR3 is TGTGCCAGCTCAACCCTGGCGGAGTCCGAGCAGTTCTTC. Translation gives CASSTLAESEQFF.